Following are 12 T cell receptor beta chains from one sample sequenced in a study of shared clonotypes between healthy human individuals. Clones were sequenced by immunoSEQ multiplex PCR, and TCRdb holds only the in-frame ones, with some missing. The table lists about 2.3 million clones, approximately 93% of them singletons. Sequencing was performed on naive CD4+ T cells from PBMCs. Stated subset: CD45RA+ positively selected. Receptors originate from a man aged 18-30 years in good health. Some clones in this sample may be carry-over from other donors' samples.

V usage is TRBV18 and J usage is TRBJ1-4; possibly TRBD1 for D (5 bases). The CDR3 runs to 14 residues. V lost 4 bases, J lost 7 bases, and 13 bases lay in between. CDR1 is KGHSH and CDR2 is LQKENI in the germline V gene. In DNA, the CDR3 is TGTGCCAGCTCACGAGGGGTCGGCCTTGAAAAACTGTTTTTT. Amino acid sequence: CASSRGVGLEKLFF.

In its sample, this clone was seen a few times. This rearrangement joins TRBV27 to TRBJ1-2, with 9 bases aligning to TRBD1. The CDR3 runs to 12 residues. CDR1 and CDR2 from the germline V gene are MNHEY and SMNVEV (reference sequence). Trimming took 8 bases from V and 3 from J; bases not matched to a gene: 1. CDR3 nucleotides: TGTGCCAGCGGGGACAGGGACTATGGCTACACCTTC. It translates to CASGDRDYGYTF.

The chain is built from TRBV2 and TRBJ1-2, with TRBD1 matching over 11 bases. The germline V gene encodes CDR1 SNHLY and CDR2 FYNNEI. V shed 10 bases and J 8 bases; nucleotides not matched to a gene: 12. The CDR3 runs to 14 residues. CDR3 in amino acids: CATQSQGQGGGYTF. CDR3 bases: TGTGCCACCCAATCCCAGGGACAGGGGGGCGGCTACACCTTC.

The rearrangement joins TRBV18 to TRBJ2-6; D remains ambiguous. Germline CDR1 KGHSH, CDR2 LQKENI. The V end was cut by 3 bases, the J end by 1 base, with 10 bases between. The CDR3 sequence is 16 residues long. For the CDR3, the DNA is TGTGCCAGCTCACCGGTGGAGATATCTGGGGCCAACGTCCTGACTTTC. It translates to CASSPVEISGANVLTF.

V gene TRBV28 combines with J gene TRBJ2-5, with 9 bases aligning to TRBD2. V lost 6 bases and J lost 2; bases outside the gene matches: 7. Germline-derived CDR1 and CDR2 are MDHEN and SYDVKM. This CDR3 has 15 residues. The CDR3 nucleotides are TGTGCCAGCAGGCCGACTAGCGGAGCACAAGAGACCCAGTACTTC. Translation: CASRPTSGAQETQYF.

This clone was counted a single time. The genes are TRBV28 and TRBJ2-7, with D possibly matching TRBD2 (6 bases). Germline V gene data show CDR1 as MDHEN and CDR2 as SYDVKM. The CDR3 runs to 14 residues. V lost 7 bases to trimming and J lost 2 bases, with 15 bases between them. The CDR3: CASTGTRPTYEQYF. The CDR3 DNA is TGTGCCAGCACGGGGACTCGCCCGACCTACGAGCAGTACTTC.

The count of this clone is one. This sample also contains other DNA sequences that code for the same CDR3. CDR3 region: CASSFTGITDTQYF. The CDR3 nucleotides are TGTGCCAGCAGCTTTACGGGGATCACAGATACGCAGTATTTT. The chain recombines TRBV7-2 with TRBJ2-3; possibly TRBD2 for D (5 bases). Trimming left V 3 bases short and J 2 bases short, with 9 bases between. The CDR3 length is 14 residues. Looked up from germline, CDR1 is SGHTA and CDR2 is FQGNSA.

The rearrangement links TRBV4-1 to TRBJ2-7, with TRBD2 matching 11 bases. Unmatched junction bases numbered 1, after V lost 0 bases and J lost 0 bases. The CDR3 is 16 amino acids. Germline V gives CDR1 MGHRA, CDR2 YSYEKL. The CDR3 here is CASSQDTSGSSYEQYF. In DNA form, the CDR3 reads TGCGCCAGCAGCCAAGACACTAGCGGGAGCTCCTACGAGCAGTACTTC.

The chain combines TRBV28 with TRBJ1-5, with unresolved D. Germline V CDR1 and CDR2: MDHEN, SYDVKM. The CDR3 has 14 residues. The V end was cut by 8 bases, the J end by 4 bases, with 15 bases between. The chain's CDR3 is CASELTSRNQPQHF. The DNA of the CDR3 is TGTGCCAGCGAATTAACTTCCAGGAATCAGCCCCAGCATTTT.

On this clone: Other nucleotide sequences in the sample specify the same CDR3. The chain recombines TRBV5-1 with TRBJ2-2; unclear D gene. Trimming removed 0 bases at V and 1 base at J, with 10 bases between. CDR3 length equals 16 residues. Germline lookup yields CDR1 SGHRS and CDR2 YFSETQ. Here the CDR3 DNA reads TGCGCCAGCAGCTTGGTTGGCGGACGGAACACCGGGGAGCTGTTTTTT. Its translation: CASSLVGGRNTGELFF.

This clone was found once. This rearrangement joins TRBV11-1 to TRBJ2-1; D not certain. V was trimmed by 3 bases and J by 4 bases, leaving 13 bases between them. The CDR3 loop spans 15 amino acids. Germline values: CDR1 SGHAT, CDR2 FQDESV (reference sequence). The CDR3 bases are TGTGCCAGCAGCTTCGGGCCCCCTGAATACAATGAGCAGTTCTTC. It codes for CASSFGPPEYNEQFF.

This clone came up once. Within the sample, other DNA sequences also encode this same CDR3. The chain couples TRBV2 to TRBJ2-2; 16 positions agree with TRBD2. Germline V CDR1 and CDR2: SNHLY, FYNNEI. V gave up 6 bases and J gave up 5 bases; unmatched junction bases: 0. The CDR3 spans 15 residues. DNA for the CDR3: TGTGCCAGCAGGGGACTAGCGGGAGGGACCGGGGAGCTGTTTTTT. Translated, it gives CASRGLAGGTGELFF.